The clone carrying this T cell receptor beta chain was seen a few times. What it binds is unknown. TCRdb reanalysed the RT-PCR reads using MiXCR and keeps one entry per CDR3 protein. The table records hundreds of thousands of distinct CDR3 sequences, about 14% of them present only once. This record belongs to a study of response to subunit inactivated influenza vaccine. Looked up from germline, CDR1 is SGHRS and CDR2 is YFSETQ. Trimming cost V 3 bases and J 6 bases, with 15 bases left between them. This CDR3 contains 14 residues. Study findings and constraints: After each seasonal influenza vaccination, few new T cells are recruited, the authors suggested.

The source was PBMCs from blood, collected around two weeks before vaccination. The chain joins TRBV5-1 to TRBJ1-1; a weak D match, TRBD1 (5 bases). The sequence derives from a man aged 50 to 60 who received an inactivated influenza vaccine. The CDR3 nucleotides read TGCGCCAGCAGCTCGTCGGGGACCGGGGCTGAAGCTTTCTTT. As protein: CASSSSGTGAEAFF. Complete variable domain (other parts from reference TRBV5-1 and TRBJ1-1): KAGVTQTPRYLIKTRGQQVTLSCSPISGHRSVSWYQQTPGQGLQFLFEYFSETQRNKGNFPGRFSGRQFSNSRSEMNVSTLELGDSALYLCASSSSGTGAEAFFGQGTRLTVV.